This note documents a single T cell receptor (beta chain) sequence. As originally analysed: Scientists estimated how many nucleated cells there were by amplifying reference gene primers. Profiling relied on immunoSEQ multiplex PCR, and the TCRdb table lists in-frame clones only, not all of them. The V and J calls and the clone size are those of that table, but D and trimming were determined from the DNA. The repertoire includes 250,000 to 300,000 clones, just under 90% of them detected once, and 1.5% to 2% sits in the top ten. The data were obtained in a study of blood T cell repertoires in COVID-19. Study information: The analysed material was cDNA or gDNA that came from T cells, B-cell-depleted T cells, or PBMCs.

This CDR3 spans 14 amino acids. Germline V gene sequence: CDR1 SGHVS, CDR2 FQNEAQ. The V end lost 2 bases, the J end lost 4 bases, and 12 bases lay between the germline ends. This chain joins TRBV7-8 and TRBJ2-7; tentatively, D is TRBD2 (6 bases). The sample taken for sequencing was PBMCs or T cells enriched from blood (not recorded which). This clonotype was sampled from a woman aged 60 to 75 who had recovered from COVID-19. The CDR3 sequence: CASSLRSGRYEQYF. The CDR3 DNA is TGTGCCAGCAGCTTAAGATCAGGGAGGTACGAGCAGTACTTC.